What follows describes a single T cell receptor (beta chain). The data derive from a study of monozygotic twins with inflammatory bowel disease. TCRdb reprocessed the 5' RACE reads, with one entry per CDR3 protein and no DNA. The sample totals approximately 330,000 distinct CDR3 sequences; its top ten clones hold around 2%. This CDR3 has 16 amino acids. Per the germline V gene, CDR1 is LGHDT and CDR2 is YNNKEL (reference sequence). Sequences were obtained from blood. The TCR was taken from a human donor with ulcerative colitis or Crohn's disease, or a healthy co-twin of an affected twin (not recorded which). The chain has TRBV3-1 and TRBJ2-2; TCRdb's assignment of TRBD2 cannot be checked, as there is no DNA. The CDR3 region is CASSQTGTQGSGELFF.